This TCR beta chain was documented in a study of somatic mutations in cytotoxic T cells in rheumatoid arthritis. The sample holds a few counts of this clone. Profiled with immunoSEQ multiplex PCR; TCRdb holds only in-frame clones, not every one. The profile shows nearly 20,000 clones, about 90% of them singletons. Of the blood donors acting as healthy controls, about 57% were female, and their median age was 56 years (range roughly 21-70). Sample: CD8+ T cells sorted from blood. This TCR derives from a man aged 35 to 55 in good health.

CDR3 DNA sequence: TGTGCCAGCAGCGGGCAGGTGGGCTCCTACGAGCAGTACTTC. It yields the protein CASSGQVGSYEQYF. The chain is built from TRBV5-6 and TRBJ2-7; no firm D call. The CDR3 consists of 14 residues. V was cut by 4 bases and J by 0 bases, with 11 bases left in between. Germline CDR1 reads SGHDT; CDR2 reads YYEEEE.